The clone carrying this T cell receptor beta chain was seen many times. The data stem from a study of T-cell memory formation after mild COVID-19. TCRdb ran MiXCR on the 5' RACE reads and lists one entry per CDR3 protein. The data contain roughly 550,000 distinct CDR3 sequences, just over 20% of them singletons. V lost 0 bases and J 9 bases, leaving 13 bases between the germline ends. Germline-derived CDR1 and CDR2 are SGDLS and YYNGEE. The CDR3 covers 14 residues. The sequenced material came from PBMCs or a T cell subset sorted from them (not recorded which). The TCR originated in an adult woman who had mild COVID-19 (a few samples of this study predate the infection). Cell type and time point are not known. The chain combines TRBV9 with TRBJ2-1; D ambiguous. CDR3 DNA: TGTGCCAGCAGCGTAGGGCCAGCAGCCTTTGAGCAGTTCTTC. It is translated as CASSVGPAAFEQFF.